This T cell receptor beta chain was sequenced for a study of cytomegalovirus exposure and HLA in healthy donors. Study-level results: V- and J-gene trimming of TCR beta was linked (in a later analysis) to a missense DCLRE1C variant. A few CMV-associated chains were confirmed in vitro to be specific for CMV antigens.

PCR employed 60 Vbeta and 13 Jbeta primers. This table comes from immunoSEQ multiplex PCR, and its TCRdb copy is limited to in-frame clones, with some not included. The table has roughly 180,000 clones, approximately 82% seen once. On this clone: The antigen is not known.

The CDR3 sequence is 11 residues long. Trimming removed 1 base from V and 13 bases from J, with 8 bases in between. Germline V gene data show CDR1 as SGHAT and CDR2 as FQNNGV. This chain uses TRBV11-2 with TRBJ2-1; D is possibly TRBD2 (5 bases). The TCR originated in a woman under 30 in good health and CMV-seropositive. Sequencing input: PBMCs. CDR3 amino acids: CASSLVATQFF. As DNA, the CDR3 is TGTGCCAGCAGCTTAGTAGCGACCCAGTTCTTC. The variable domain in full, completed from reference TRBV11-2 and TRBJ2-1, reads EAGVAQSPRYKIIEKRQSVAFWCNPISGHATLYWYQQILGQGPKLLIQFQNNGVVDDSQLPKDRFSAERLKGVDSTLKIQPAKLEDSAVYLCASSLVATQFFGPGTRLTVL.